The 14 T cell receptor beta chains in this list originate from one sample, sequenced in a study of T cell repertoires in cytomegalovirus infection. Their cognate antigens are unknown. TCRdb reanalysed the reads using MiXCR and keeps one entry per CDR3 protein. This table holds under 200,000 distinct CDR3 sequences, approximately 21% found once. The specimen comprised CD8+ T cells from cultured PBMCs, sampled from culture after CMV antigen stimulation. The receptors derive from a human donor in good health (CMV status not recorded). Some clones in this sample may be carry-over from other donors' samples.

This clonotype was counted between two and nine times. The chain recombines TRBV4-1 with TRBJ2-3; 10 bases agree with TRBD2. The V segment lost 3 bases and the J segment 4 bases; nucleotides outside the gene matches: 4. Germline values: CDR1 MGHRA, CDR2 YSYEKL. This CDR3 has 15 amino acids. CDR3 in amino acids: CASSQSGGASDTQYF. CDR3 nucleotide sequence: TGCGCCAGCAGCCAGAGCGGGGGGGCATCAGATACGCAGTATTTT.

V gene TRBV2 combines with J gene TRBJ1-5; 9 bases line up with TRBD1. The CDR3 has 17 amino acids. Germline loops: CDR1 SNHLY, CDR2 FYNNEI. J lost 9 bases, V lost 2 bases, and 14 bases had no gene match. This CDR3 reads CASSEYLTGDRDLPQHF. The CDR3 coding sequence is TGTGCCAGCAGTGAATACCTTACCGGGGACAGGGATCTGCCCCAGCATTTT.

The chain has TRBV7-7 and TRBJ2-1, with 8 bases aligning to TRBD1. This CDR3 region has 16 residues. Trimming at V came to 2 bases and at J to 5 bases, leaving 8 bases not matched to a gene. Looked up from germline, CDR1 is SSHAT and CDR2 is FNYEAQ (reference sequence). CDR3 sequence (DNA): TGTGCCAGCAGCTTATCTTGGGACAGGCCTAACAATGAGCAGTTCTTC. Its protein is CASSLSWDRPNNEQFF.

This clonotype was seen a handful of times. The chain carries TRBV12-3 or TRBV12-4 and TRBJ2-7; the D call may be TRBD1 or TRBD2 (5 bases each). V was shortened by 5 bases and J by 1 base, with 15 bases between the two germline ends. The CDR3 contains 15 residues. CDR3 in amino acids: CASSRAFGGSYEQYF. The DNA of the CDR3 is TGTGCCAGCAGTCGGGCCTTTGGGGGTTCCTACGAGCAGTACTTC.

This clonotype turned up a few times. The rearrangement uses TRBV7-9 and TRBJ1-2; D is unresolved. Germline V gene sequence: CDR1 SEHNR, CDR2 FQNEAQ (reference sequence). The CDR3 is 17 residues long. V lost 5 bases to trimming and J lost 5 bases, with 24 bases between them. The CDR3 is CASSPPYAKGTGYGYTF. The CDR3 DNA sequence: TGTGCCAGCAGCCCACCGTACGCTAAGGGAACTGGATATGGCTACACCTTC.

The V call is TRBV6-5, the J call TRBJ2-2, with unresolved D. V lost 7 bases and J lost 0, with 6 bases in between. CDR1 is MNHEY, CDR2 SVGAGI, per germline. The length of the CDR3 is 13 residues. The CDR3 coding sequence is TGTGCCAGCAACCAAGCGAACACCGGGGAGCTGTTTTTT. As protein: CASNQANTGELFF.

A few counts support this clonotype. The J gene is TRBJ1-5, the V gene TRBV28; D is undetermined. This CDR3 comprises 14 residues. Looked up from germline, CDR1 is MDHEN and CDR2 is SYDVKM. Trimming left V 4 bases short and J 0 bases short, with 7 bases between. In DNA, the CDR3 is TGTGCCAGCAGTTCGCAGTATAGCAATCAGCCCCAGCATTTT. It yields the protein CASSSQYSNQPQHF.

This chain uses TRBV4-3 with TRBJ2-7; D possibly corresponds to TRBD2 (6 bases). The CDR3 runs 16 residues. V lost 4 bases and J 2 bases, leaving 18 bases between the germline ends. Germline values: CDR1 LGHNA, CDR2 YSLEER. In DNA form, the CDR3 reads TGCGCCAGCAGCCGGCCGTCGGGCGGGGTTACCTACGAGCAGTACTTC. Protein: CASSRPSGGVTYEQYF.

V gene TRBV27 combines with J gene TRBJ2-3; possibly TRBD2 for D (6 bases). Germline loops: CDR1 MNHEY, CDR2 SMNVEV (reference sequence). The length of the CDR3 is 15 residues. V was shortened by 8 bases and J by 4 bases, with 19 bases between the two germline ends. CDR3 nucleotides: TGTGCCAGCTGTTCCGGGGAGGAGGAGGCAGATACGCAGTATTTT. Amino acid sequence: CASCSGEEEADTQYF.

This clonotype was seen a few times. The gene calls are TRBV11-2 and TRBJ2-7; D is possibly TRBD1 (5 bases). CDR1 and CDR2 from the germline V gene are SGHAT and FQNNGV. The CDR3 runs to 16 residues. V was clipped by 4 bases and J by 6 bases, with 22 bases between them. The CDR3 DNA is TGTGCCAGCAGCTCTGTGCCTCTCGACAGTACCCGCGAGCAGTACTTC. It translates to CASSSVPLDSTREQYF.

This clonotype has a count of ten or more. The CDR3: CASSLALAGGRETQYF. The CDR3 DNA sequence: TGTGCCAGCAGCTTGGCCCTAGCGGGGGGGCGGGAGACCCAGTACTTC. The V and J genes are TRBV5-5 and TRBJ2-5, with TRBD2 identical over 12 bases. The CDR3 extends over 16 amino acids. Per germline, CDR1 SGHKS and CDR2 YYEKEE (reference sequence). V trimming: 0 bases; J trimming: 5 bases; junction bases outside the gene matches: 5.

The chain uses TRBV27 and TRBJ1-6; 8 positions agree with TRBD1. The junction had 11 bases not matched to a gene; V was cut back by 6 bases and J by 7 bases. The CDR3 length is 16 residues. The germline CDR1 and CDR2 sequences are MNHEY and SMNVEV (reference sequence). CDR3 region: CASRIMPGQENSPLHF. The CDR3 DNA sequence: TGTGCCAGCAGAATAATGCCGGGACAGGAGAATTCACCCCTCCACTTT.

This clonotype was seen only a few times. This chain's CDR3 is CASSQSRQGMNTEAFF. As DNA, the CDR3 is TGCGCCAGCAGCCAAAGCCGACAGGGAATGAACACTGAAGCTTTCTTT. The chain couples TRBV4-3 to TRBJ1-1; 7 nucleotides align to TRBD1. The junction had 6 bases not matched to a gene; V was cut back by 2 bases and J by 0 bases. The CDR3 covers 16 residues. Germline-derived CDR1 and CDR2 are LGHNA and YSLEER.

The chain links TRBV12-3 or TRBV12-4 to TRBJ1-4; no definite D call. The V and J ends lost 6 bases and 8 bases respectively, with 16 bases between them. The CDR3 is made up of 14 amino acids. The CDR3 sequence: CASRRIGEGEKLFF. CDR3 nucleotide sequence: TGTGCCAGCAGAAGGATAGGCGAGGGCGAAAAACTGTTTTTT.